The 10 T cell receptor beta chains below come from one sample, sequenced in a study of monozygotic twins with inflammatory bowel disease (dated by TCRdb to the late 2010s). Libraries were prepared through 5' RACE. Sequenced using an Illumina HiSeq 2500. Following TCRdb reprocessing, every CDR3 protein sequence forms one entry, and DNA is not provided. The sample table holds fewer than 450,000 distinct CDR3 sequences. The ten largest clones take up around 2.6% of the sample. The sample was blood. These receptor sequences come from a human donor with ulcerative colitis or Crohn's disease, or a healthy co-twin of an affected twin (not recorded which).

The rearrangement joins TRBV5-4 to TRBJ1-2; TCRdb reports TRBD1, a call that lacks DNA to check it against. Looked up from germline, CDR1 is SGHNT and CDR2 is YYREEE (reference sequence). CDR3 length: 14 amino acids. The CDR3 loop is CASSFSSGAYGYTF.

This chain joins TRBV5-1 and TRBJ2-5; the D call from TCRdb, TRBD1, cannot be confirmed without DNA. This CDR3 contains 16 residues. Germline CDR1 reads SGHRS; CDR2 reads YFSETQ. The CDR3 loop is CASNEGGIGDQETQYF.

The V and J genes are TRBV25-1 and TRBJ2-7; the D call of TRBD2 rests on TCRdb alone, since no DNA is present to check it. The germline V gene has CDR1 MGHDK and CDR2 SYGVNS. The CDR3 totals 12 residues. CDR3 region: CASSGARHEQYF.

The chain combines TRBV5-1 with TRBJ1-5; with no DNA, the TCRdb D assignment of TRBD1 cannot be verified. The CDR3 sequence is 13 residues long. CDR1 SGHRS and CDR2 YFSETQ come from the germline V gene. The CDR3 sequence: CASRLGENQPQHF.

This sequence joins TRBV5-4 and TRBJ2-3; without DNA, the TCRdb call of TRBD2 cannot be checked. This CDR3 comprises 15 residues. The germline V gene encodes CDR1 SGHNT and CDR2 YYREEE (reference sequence). The CDR3: CASSSRLARTDTQYF. The complete variable domain, with remaining parts taken from reference TRBV5-4 and TRBJ2-3, reads ETGVTQSPTHLIKTRGQQVTLRCSSQSGHNTVSWYQQALGQGPQFIFQYYREEENGRGNFPPRFSGLQFPNYSSELNVNALELDDSALYLCASSSRLARTDTQYFGPGTRLTVL.

The chain has TRBV4-2 and TRBJ1-5; there is no DNA to check the TCRdb D call of TRBD1. In germline, CDR1 is LGHNA, CDR2 YNFKEQ. This CDR3 spans 14 amino acids. CDR3 sequence: CASSPDRAEQPQHF.

The CDR3 here is CASSPDRSNQPQHF. V gene TRBV18 combines with J gene TRBJ1-5; checking the TCRdb D call of TRBD1 is not possible without DNA. CDR1 and CDR2 from the germline V gene are KGHSH and LQKENI. This CDR3 region has 14 residues.

V is TRBV5-1 and J is TRBJ2-7; TCRdb's D gene call, TRBD1, goes unchecked for lack of DNA. From germline, CDR1 is SGHRS and CDR2 YFSETQ. The CDR3 length is 15 residues. This chain's CDR3 is CASSLEGASSYEQYF.

The V and J genes are TRBV9 and TRBJ2-1; TCRdb designates TRBD2, a call that cannot be tested without DNA. CDR3 length: 16 residues. The germline gives CDR1 SGDLS, CDR2 YYNGEE. The CDR3 sequence: CASSTSSDSSYNEQFF.

The CDR3 spells CSVPFRTDTQYF. This chain links TRBV29-1 with TRBJ2-3. The germline V gene encodes CDR1 SQVTM and CDR2 ANQGSEA. The CDR3 extends over 12 amino acids.